Below are 7 T cell receptor beta chains sequenced from a single sample in a study of T cell responses to AZD1222 COVID-19 vaccine. TCRdb's copy holds only in-frame clones and misses some; the assay was immunoSEQ multiplex PCR. The sample has fewer than 130,000 clones; about 95% are singletons. Source: peripheral blood, taken 28 days after the second AZD1222 dose. The receptors here all came from an adult who received the AZD1222 COVID-19 vaccine.

The V and J genes are TRBV6-6 and TRBJ1-1; TRBD1 agrees at 8 bases. CDR3 length equals 14 residues. V trimming: 4 bases; J trimming: 5 bases; junction bases outside the gene matches: 6. The germline V gene has CDR1 MNHNY and CDR2 SVGAGI (reference sequence). CDR3 loop: CASSWGQVGTEAFF. CDR3 coding DNA: TGTGCCAGCAGTTGGGGACAGGTAGGAACTGAAGCTTTCTTT.

The V gene is TRBV18, the J gene TRBJ1-2, with D uncertain. V gave up 1 base and J gave up 5 bases, with 14 bases separating them. Germline CDR1 KGHSH, CDR2 LQKENI. The CDR3 is 15 residues long. CDR3 nucleotides: TGTGCCAGCTCACCACGCCCGGACGGACGATATGGCTACACCTTC. Residues: CASSPRPDGRYGYTF.

The V and J genes are TRBV29-1 and TRBJ2-7; 9 bases line up with TRBD2. The CDR3 runs to 13 residues. Trimming at V came to 5 bases and at J to 5 bases, leaving 7 bases not matched to a gene. Germline V gene lookup returns CDR1 SQVTM and CDR2 ANQGSEA. In DNA, the CDR3 is TGCAGCGTTCTTGGTCTAGCGGGACACGAGCAGTACTTC. Amino acid sequence: CSVLGLAGHEQYF.

The chain combines TRBV4-2 with TRBJ1-1; D gene unclear. The CDR3 runs to 13 residues. Germline values: CDR1 LGHNA, CDR2 YNFKEQ. With 0 bases removed from V and 8 bases from J, the gap between germline ends came to 10 bases. The CDR3 sequence: CASSQDLTPEAFF. The DNA of the CDR3 is TGTGCCAGCAGCCAAGATCTTACTCCCGAAGCTTTCTTT.

The chain uses TRBV11-2 and TRBJ1-1; D is unresolved. CDR3 size: 14 residues. Germline CDR1 SGHAT, CDR2 FQNNGV. Deletions cut 2 bases from V and 5 bases from J, with 12 bases between. The CDR3 nucleotides are TGTGCCAGCAGCTTACGGAGGGCGGGGACTGAAGCTTTCTTT. As protein: CASSLRRAGTEAFF.

The V call is TRBV5-1, the J call TRBJ1-2; no firm D call. CDR3 length: 15 residues. Germline CDR1 SGHRS, CDR2 YFSETQ. V lost 0 bases to trimming and J lost 3 bases, with 12 bases between them. CDR3 nucleotides: TGCGCCAGCAGCTTGGCCTGGGCTTCAGACTATGGCTACACCTTC. Translating it yields CASSLAWASDYGYTF. The variable domain in full, with the rest retrieved from reference TRBV5-1 and TRBJ1-2, is KAGVTQTPRYLIKTRGQQVTLSCSPISGHRSVSWYQQTPGQGLQFLFEYFSETQRNKGNFPGRFSGRQFSNSRSEMNVSTLELGDSALYLCASSLAWASDYGYTFGSGTRLTVV.

The gene calls are TRBV6-1 and TRBJ1-4, with no clear D. This CDR3 contains 16 residues. CDR1 and CDR2 (germline): MNHNS, SASEGT. The germline V and J ends were trimmed by 1 base and 0 bases, with 9 bases remaining between them. This chain's CDR3 is CASSEVHSSTNEKLFF. The CDR3 DNA reads as TGTGCCAGCAGTGAAGTTCACTCCTCAACTAATGAAAAACTGTTTTTT.